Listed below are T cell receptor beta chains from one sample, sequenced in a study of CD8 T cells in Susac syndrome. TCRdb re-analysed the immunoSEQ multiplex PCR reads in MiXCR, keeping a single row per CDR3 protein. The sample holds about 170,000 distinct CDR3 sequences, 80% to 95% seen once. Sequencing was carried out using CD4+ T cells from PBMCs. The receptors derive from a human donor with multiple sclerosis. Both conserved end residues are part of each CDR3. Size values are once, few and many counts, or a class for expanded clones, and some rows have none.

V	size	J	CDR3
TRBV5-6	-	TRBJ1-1	CASSFTQEKAAFF
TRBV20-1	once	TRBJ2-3	CSARDPWAGTDTQYF
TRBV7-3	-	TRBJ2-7	CASSLDGTSYEQYF
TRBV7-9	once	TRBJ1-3	CASSLRGISGNTIYF
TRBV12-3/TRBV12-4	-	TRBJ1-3	CASSPRQGMGNTIYF
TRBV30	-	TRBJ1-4	CAWSVDRSNEKLFF
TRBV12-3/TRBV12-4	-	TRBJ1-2	CASSLLRTGFGYTF
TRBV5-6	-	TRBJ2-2	CASSLAGRGTGNTGELFF
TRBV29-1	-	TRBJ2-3	CSGGVGSQSGTQYF
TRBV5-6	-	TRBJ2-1	CASSTGLTGNEQFF
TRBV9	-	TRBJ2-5	CASSSGPDGETQYF
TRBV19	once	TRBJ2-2	CASSIDRGNTGELFF
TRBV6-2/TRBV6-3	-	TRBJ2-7	CASTFRRRSSYEQYF
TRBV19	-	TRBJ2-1	CASSTSPGTGIEQFF
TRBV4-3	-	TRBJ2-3	CASSQGTGSTDTQYF
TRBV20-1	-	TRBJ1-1	CSALPPGNTEAFF
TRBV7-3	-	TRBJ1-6	CASSLIGGGLNSPLHF
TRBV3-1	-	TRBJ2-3	CASSPGLAGDPSTDTQYF
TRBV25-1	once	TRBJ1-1	CASSDQDRNTEAFF
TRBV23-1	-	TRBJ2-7	CARSNEQYF
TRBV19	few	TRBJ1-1	CASTSGQGAATEAFF
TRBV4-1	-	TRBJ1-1	CASSRGQSIGTEAFF
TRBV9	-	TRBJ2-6	CASSVVGANVLTF
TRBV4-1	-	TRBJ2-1	CASSLRLAGIDSYNEQFF
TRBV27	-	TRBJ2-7	CASKSFGSGTSVYEQYF
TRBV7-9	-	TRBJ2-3	CASSPHRGQARTDTQYF
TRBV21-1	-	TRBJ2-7	CARADRDRHTYEQYF
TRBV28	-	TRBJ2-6	CASSGTGSFFSGANVLTF
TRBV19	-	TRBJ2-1	CASSIRDRGNEQFF
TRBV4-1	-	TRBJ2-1	CASSQRASGSNEQFF
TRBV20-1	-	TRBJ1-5	CSARAPQGIQPQHF
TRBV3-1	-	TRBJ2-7	CASSQDSSGTSYEQYF
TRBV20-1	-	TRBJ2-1	CSALGQGLSYNEQFF
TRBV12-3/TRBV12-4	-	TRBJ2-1	CASSLRTGSANEQFF
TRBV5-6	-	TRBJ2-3	CASSLGGPGRTSGGSYSTDTQYF
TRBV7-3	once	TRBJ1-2	CASSLNGGGYTF
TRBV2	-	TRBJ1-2	CASSYTPYGYTF
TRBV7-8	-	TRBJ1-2	CASSLQRGQHNYGYTF
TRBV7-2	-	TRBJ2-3	CASSLVARSSTDTQYF
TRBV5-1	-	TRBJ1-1	CASSGPGTYPPEAFF
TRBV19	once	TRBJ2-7	CASTGGSDEQYF
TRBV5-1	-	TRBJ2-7	CASSLALAGVGEQYF
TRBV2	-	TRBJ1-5	CASRLGRRNLNQPQHF
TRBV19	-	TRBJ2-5	CASGERPGETQYF
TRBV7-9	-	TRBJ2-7	CASSLGWGNEQYF
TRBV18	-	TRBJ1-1	CASSPRQVSNTEAFF
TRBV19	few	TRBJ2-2	CASSGTANTGELFF
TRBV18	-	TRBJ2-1	CASSPNLAGLTGEQFF
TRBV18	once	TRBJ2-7	CASSPSGQALNYEQYF
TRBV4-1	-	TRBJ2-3	CASSQQRLAVYTQYF
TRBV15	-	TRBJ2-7	CATSRAESVEQYF
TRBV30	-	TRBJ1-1	CAWSVEGARVTEAFF
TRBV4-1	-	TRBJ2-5	CASSLTGARKTEVQETQYF
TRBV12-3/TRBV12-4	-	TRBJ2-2	CASSFQGATGELFF
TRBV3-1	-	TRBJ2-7	CASSQSPGLAGLYEQYF